Each of the 10 T cell receptor beta chains below was sequenced from the same sample in a study of blood T cell repertoires in COVID-19. Some clones are missing from TCRdb's copy, which holds only in-frame ones; the method was immunoSEQ multiplex PCR. The sample has a few hundred thousand clones; about 85% are singletons. Sequenced input: PBMCs or T cells enriched from blood (not recorded which). Receptors were obtained from a woman in her 50s who had recovered from COVID-19.

This clone was counted once. The V and J genes are TRBV29-1 and TRBJ2-2; 9 bases line up with TRBD1. V lost 7 bases and J lost 4; bases outside the gene matches: 10. This CDR3 contains 15 residues. The germline gives CDR1 SQVTM, CDR2 ANQGSEA. The CDR3: CSASGDRVPTGELFF. The CDR3 DNA sequence: TGCAGCGCTTCCGGGGACAGGGTTCCCACCGGGGAGCTGTTTTTT.

In DNA form, the CDR3 reads TGCGCCAGCAGCTTGGAAGGGAGCTCCTATAATTCACCCCTCCACTTT. Translating gives CASSLEGSSYNSPLHF. This chain joins TRBV5-1 and TRBJ1-6; no clear D. Germline V CDR1 and CDR2: SGHRS, YFSETQ. V was shortened by 0 bases and J by 0 bases, with 7 bases between the two germline ends. This CDR3 region has 16 residues.

The table lists this clone with a count of one. The chain uses TRBV18 and TRBJ1-5; D may be TRBD1 (6 bases). Germline CDR1 and CDR2: KGHSH and LQKENI. The CDR3 is made up of 17 amino acids. V lost 2 bases and J 5 bases, leaving 19 bases between the germline ends. CDR3 amino acids: CASSPGGATYADQPQHF. Written as DNA, the CDR3 is TGTGCCAGCTCACCAGGGGGCGCAACCTATGCGGATCAGCCCCAGCATTTT.

V usage is TRBV3-1 (or the pseudogene TRBV3-2) and J usage is TRBJ2-3; D possibly corresponds to TRBD1 (5 bases). CDR1 and CDR2 (germline): LGHDT, YNNKEL (reference sequence). There are 13 residues in the CDR3. The V end was cut by 6 bases, the J end by 5 bases, with 12 bases between. The CDR3 region is CASRRTSGDTQYF. The CDR3 nucleotides read TGTGCCAGCAGGCGGACATCAGGAGATACGCAGTATTTT.

The V gene is TRBV28, the J gene TRBJ1-4; the match to TRBD1 covers 9 bases. Looked up from germline, CDR1 is MDHEN and CDR2 is SYDVKM. V lost 4 bases and J lost 3; bases outside the gene matches: 9. The CDR3 is 17 amino acids. CDR3 protein: CASSSPDRGFSNEKLFF. CDR3 sequence (DNA): TGTGCCAGCAGTTCCCCGGACAGGGGCTTTTCTAATGAAAAACTGTTTTTT.

In DNA, the CDR3 is TGTGCCTCTGGACAGGGCCATAATTCACCCCTCCACTTT. Residues: CASGQGHNSPLHF. V and J are TRBV30 and TRBJ1-6; 8 nucleotides line up with TRBD1. Trimming took 7 bases from V and 5 from J; bases not matched to a gene: 4. CDR1 is GTSNPN, CDR2 SVGIG, per germline (reference sequence). This CDR3 is built from 13 residues.

This rearrangement joins TRBV4-3 to TRBJ2-2; 9 nucleotides agree with TRBD2. Trimming took 4 bases from V and 0 from J; bases not matched to a gene: 6. The CDR3 has 17 residues. CDR1 and CDR2 (germline): LGHNA, YSLEER. In DNA, the CDR3 is TGCGCCAGCAGCCCGGGGACTAGCTCTCCGAACACCGGGGAGCTGTTTTTT. Translation: CASSPGTSSPNTGELFF.

The chain carries TRBV6-1 and TRBJ2-4; TRBD1 might be the D (7 bases). Per germline, CDR1 MNHNS and CDR2 SASEGT. The CDR3 totals 17 residues. Between the trimmed V and J ends, which lost 3 bases and 1 base, there was a span of 16 bases. The CDR3, as DNA: TGTGCCAGCAGTGAGCTGGAGGGGGCCTTGGCCAAAAACATTCAGTACTTC. Its translation is CASSELEGALAKNIQYF.

The chain employs TRBV3-1 (or the pseudogene TRBV3-2) and TRBJ1-3, with a possible D match to TRBD1 (5 bases). From germline, CDR1 is LGHDT and CDR2 YNNKEL (reference sequence). V lost 3 bases and J lost 0, with 9 bases in between. This CDR3 comprises 15 residues. The CDR3 region is CASSQGGSSGNTIYF. The DNA of the CDR3 is TGTGCCAGCAGCCAGGGGGGAAGCTCTGGAAACACCATATATTTT.

The chain links TRBV30 to TRBJ1-1; D is undetermined. Deletions cut 0 bases from V and 3 bases from J, with 8 bases between. The CDR3 has 13 residues. The germline gives CDR1 GTSNPN, CDR2 SVGIG (reference sequence). The CDR3 nucleotides read TGTGCCTGGAGTGTACAAGTATACACTGAAGCTTTCTTT. This sequence encodes CAWSVQVYTEAFF. The full variable domain, with the rest looked up from reference TRBV30 and TRBJ1-1, is SQTIHQWPATLVQPVGSPLSLECTVEGTSNPNLYWYRQAAGRGLQLLFYSVGIGQISSEVPQNLSASRPQDRQFILSSKKLLLSDSGFYLCAWSVQVYTEAFFGQGTRLTVV.